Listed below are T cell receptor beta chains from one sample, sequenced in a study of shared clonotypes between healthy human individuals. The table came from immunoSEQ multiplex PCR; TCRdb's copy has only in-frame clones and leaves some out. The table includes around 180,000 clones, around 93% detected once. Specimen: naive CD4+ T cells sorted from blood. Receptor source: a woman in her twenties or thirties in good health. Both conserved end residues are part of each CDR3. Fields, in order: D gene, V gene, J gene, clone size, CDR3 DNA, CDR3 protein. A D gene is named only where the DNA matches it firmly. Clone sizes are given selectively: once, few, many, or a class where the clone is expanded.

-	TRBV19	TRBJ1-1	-	TGTGCCAGTAGTATAGGGGGGAGCACTGAAGCTTTCTTT	CASSIGGSTEAFF
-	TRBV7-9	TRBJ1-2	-	TGTGCCAGCAGCTTTACCAGCCACTATGGCTACACCTTC	CASSFTSHYGYTF
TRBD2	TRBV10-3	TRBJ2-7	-	TGTGCCATCAGTGAGTCCAGCGGGGGGCGGAATGAGCAGTACTTC	CAISESSGGRNEQYF
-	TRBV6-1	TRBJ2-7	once	TGTGCCAGCAGTCCCAACTACGAGCAGTACTTC	CASSPNYEQYF
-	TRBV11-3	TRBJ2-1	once	TGTGCCAGCAGCTCTATTCCCGGGGGCGCTATCTACAATGAGCAGTTCTTC	CASSSIPGGAIYNEQFF
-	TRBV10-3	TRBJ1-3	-	TGTGCCATCAGCACGGAGGGTACAGGGCCTGGAAACACCATATATTTT	CAISTEGTGPGNTIYF
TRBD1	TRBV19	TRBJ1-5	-	TGTGCCAGTAGTCCGGACAGGGCCCTCAGGGCCCAGCATTTT	CASSPDRALRAQHF
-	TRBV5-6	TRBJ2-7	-	TGTGCCAGCAGCGCCGGGCCAGGGGAAGGCGAGCAGTACTTC	CASSAGPGEGEQYF
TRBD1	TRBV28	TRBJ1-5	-	TGTGCCAGCAGGACTGGACAGGTTGTAGGCAATCAGCCCCAGCATTTT	CASRTGQVVGNQPQHF
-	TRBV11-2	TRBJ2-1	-	TGTGCCAGCAGCTTAGTTGGCGGTCCAAATGAGCAGTTCTTC	CASSLVGGPNEQFF
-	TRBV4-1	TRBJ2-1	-	TGCGCCAGCAGCCAACTTCAAGACAGATACAATGAGCAGTTCTTC	CASSQLQDRYNEQFF
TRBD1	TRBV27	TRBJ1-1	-	TGTGCCAGCAGCACCCCCCGGACAGGGGGCAGATATGAAGCTTTCTTT	CASSTPRTGGRYEAFF
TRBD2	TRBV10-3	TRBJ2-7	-	TGTGCCATCAGCGCCCGGGGGGGCTACGAGCAGTACTTC	CAISARGGYEQYF
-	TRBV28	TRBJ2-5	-	TGTGCCACCCTTAGGGGGGCAGGGGCCGGGACCCAGTACTTC	CATLRGAGAGTQYF
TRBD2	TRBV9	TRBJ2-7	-	TGTGCCAGCAGCGTAGGTAGCGGGAGTACCTACGAGCAGTACTTC	CASSVGSGSTYEQYF
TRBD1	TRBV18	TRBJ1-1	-	TGTGCCAGCTCACTCCAACAGGGGGGAGATAACACTGAAGCTTTCTTT	CASSLQQGGDNTEAFF
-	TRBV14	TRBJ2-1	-	TGTGCCAGCAGCCGGACAAGCGCCTACAATGAGCAGTTCTTC	CASSRTSAYNEQFF
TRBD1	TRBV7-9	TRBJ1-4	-	TGTGCCAGCAGCTTAGACAGGGGGGCTAATGAAAAACTGTTTTTT	CASSLDRGANEKLFF
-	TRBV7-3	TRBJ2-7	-	TGTGCCAGCAGCGAGACGTGGGGTAAAGAGCAGTACTTC	CASSETWGKEQYF
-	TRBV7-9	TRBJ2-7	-	TGTGCCAGCACCTACAGGGACTACCCCAACGAGCAGTACTTC	CASTYRDYPNEQYF
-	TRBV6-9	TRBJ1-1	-	TGTGCCAGCAGTTCCGGGGGCCGGAGGTTGTCCAGAAACACTGAAGCTTTCTTT	CASSSGGRRLSRNTEAFF
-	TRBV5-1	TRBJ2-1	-	TGCGCCAGCAGCTTCCGGGTTGACTCCTACAATGAGCAGTTCTTC	CASSFRVDSYNEQFF
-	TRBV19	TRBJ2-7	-	TGTGCCAGTGCGACCACGTTGACCCACTACGAGCAGTACTTC	CASATTLTHYEQYF
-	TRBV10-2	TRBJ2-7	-	TGCGCCAGCAGTGAATTCCGGGACACCTACGAGCAGTACTTC	CASSEFRDTYEQYF
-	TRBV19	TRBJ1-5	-	TGTGCCAGTACAGTCGGCAATCAGCCCCAGCATTTT	CASTVGNQPQHF
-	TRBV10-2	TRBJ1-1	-	TGCGCCAGCCAGGGAGGGGGGACTGAAGCTTTCTTT	CASQGGGTEAFF
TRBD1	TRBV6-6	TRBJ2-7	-	TGTGCCAGCAGTTCCCGGACAGGACCATACGAGCAGTACTTC	CASSSRTGPYEQYF
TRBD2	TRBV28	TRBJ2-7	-	TGTGCCAGCAGTCCACTAGCGGGAGTATACGAGCAGTACTTC	CASSPLAGVYEQYF
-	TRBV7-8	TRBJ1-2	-	TGTGCCAGCAGCTTAGTCTCAGTGACAGAGAACTATGGCTACACCTTC	CASSLVSVTENYGYTF
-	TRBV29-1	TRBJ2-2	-	TGCAGCGGGGGACACCCGAACACCGGGGAGCTGTTTTTT	CSGGHPNTGELFF
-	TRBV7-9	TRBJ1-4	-	TGTGCCAGCAGCTTCGGACAATCCTCAACTAATGAAAAACTGTTTTTT	CASSFGQSSTNEKLFF
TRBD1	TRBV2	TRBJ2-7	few	TGTGCCAGCGGCCGGGACAGGGCCTACGAGCAGTACTTC	CASGRDRAYEQYF
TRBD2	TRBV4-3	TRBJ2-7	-	TGCGCCAGCAGCCGACTAGCGGGTTCCTACGAGCAGTACTTC	CASSRLAGSYEQYF
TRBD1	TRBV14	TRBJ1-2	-	TGTGCCAGCAGCCAAGATCGGGGAGACAGGGAGGGCTACACCTTC	CASSQDRGDREGYTF
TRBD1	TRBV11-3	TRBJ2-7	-	TGTGCCAGCAGCCTCGGCTGGGACAGCTCCTACGAGCAGTACTTC	CASSLGWDSSYEQYF
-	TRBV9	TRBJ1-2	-	TGTGCCAGCAGCGTAGAGGCCGAACAGGGCTACACCTTC	CASSVEAEQGYTF
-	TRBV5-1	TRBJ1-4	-	TGCGCCAGCAGCTTTCTAGGGGAGCGGAGTGAAAAACTGTTTTTT	CASSFLGERSEKLFF
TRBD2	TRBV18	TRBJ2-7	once	TGTGCCAGCTCACCCGGACTAGAGGACGAGCAGTACTTC	CASSPGLEDEQYF
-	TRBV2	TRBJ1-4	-	TGTGCCAGCAGTGCTCCCGGACGGGCCGAAAAACTGTTTTTT	CASSAPGRAEKLFF
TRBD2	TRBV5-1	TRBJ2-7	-	TGCGCCAGCAGCTTTCCGGGACAGGGGACTAGCGGGAGCTCCTACGAGCAGTACTTC	CASSFPGQGTSGSSYEQYF
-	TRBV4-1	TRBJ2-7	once	TGCGCCAGCAGCCAAGGCAGGGCGGAAAGATACGAGCAGTACTTC	CASSQGRAERYEQYF
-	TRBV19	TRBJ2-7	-	TGTGCCAGTAGTATCACAGACTCCTACGAGCAGTACTTC	CASSITDSYEQYF
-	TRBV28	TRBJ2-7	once	TGTGCCACCTCGGTGGAGGGCAGCTCCTACGAGCAGTACTTC	CATSVEGSSYEQYF
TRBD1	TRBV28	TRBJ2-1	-	TGTGCCAGCAGTTGGGACAGCTACAATGAGCAGTTCTTC	CASSWDSYNEQFF
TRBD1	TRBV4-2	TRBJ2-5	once	TGTGCCAGCAGCCAGCCAGAAGACAGGGCGGAGACCCAGTACTTC	CASSQPEDRAETQYF
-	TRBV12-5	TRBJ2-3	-	TGTGCTAGTGGCCCATCGGGCGCAGATACGCAGTATTTT	CASGPSGADTQYF
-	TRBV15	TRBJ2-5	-	TGTGCCACCAGCAGGTCAGGGGGGAAGGAGACCCAGTACTTC	CATSRSGGKETQYF
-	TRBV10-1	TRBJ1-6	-	TGCGCCAGCAGCGCCGGGACTCTTCATTCACCCCTCCACTTT	CASSAGTLHSPLHF
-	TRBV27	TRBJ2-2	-	TGTGCCAGCAGTGGACAAATCCACGGGACGTACACCGGGGAGCTGTTTTTT	CASSGQIHGTYTGELFF
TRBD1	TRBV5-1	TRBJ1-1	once	TGCGCCAGCAGCCTATGGACAGGGGGTAACACTGAAGCTTTCTTT	CASSLWTGGNTEAFF
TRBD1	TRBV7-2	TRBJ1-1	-	TGTGCCAGCAGCTTAGCCTTGCAGGGGGCGCAGGCTTTCTTT	CASSLALQGAQAFF